This T cell receptor (beta chain) was profiled in a study of blood T cell repertoires in COVID-19. Background on the study: The United States, Italy and Spain were the sources of the acute and convalescent COVID-19 samples.

Original methodology: Reference gene primers were amplified, and this amplification served to estimate nucleated cell counts. Profiling relied on immunoSEQ multiplex PCR, and the TCRdb table lists in-frame clones only, not all of them. D and trimming come from the DNA, and the V and J calls and clone size come from that table. Of 300,000 to 400,000 clones listed, over 75% were seen once; the top ten hold 0.9% to 1%. The germline V gene has CDR1 SGHNT and CDR2 YENEEA. The CDR3 runs 14 residues. Trimming removed 1 base from V and 6 bases from J, with 9 bases in between. Participants came from roughly 23 US areas, aged about 18 to 90 years. Which cohort a participant joined came from the clinical history participants gave.

The rearrangement uses TRBV11-3 and TRBJ2-2; no firm D call. The sequence was obtained from a woman aged 30 to 39 with acute COVID-19. Source material: PBMCs or T cells enriched from blood (not recorded which). In DNA form, the CDR3 reads TGTGCCAGCAGCTTAGGTGTGGGCGCCGGGGAGCTGTTTTTT. Its translation: CASSLGVGAGELFF.